A single sample is the source of the 10 T cell receptor beta chains below, sequenced in a study of Ad26.COV2.S vaccination and SARS-CoV-2 variants. TCRdb keeps only in-frame clones here, not all; method: immunoSEQ multiplex PCR. This sample has 500,000 or so clones, with 75% to 90% found just once. Treatment defined: around 19 received Ad26.COV2.S at low or high dose, single or two shots; several received placebo; per-sample allocation not given. Day 63 following the first vaccine or placebo injection was when the samples were taken. Specimen: peripheral blood, collected in a trial of Ad26.COV2.S vaccine versus placebo. These TCRs come from a person between 18 and 65 years old who received the Ad26.COV2.S COVID-19 vaccine or a placebo.

The chain couples TRBV5-1 to TRBJ2-2; TRBD2 agrees at 12 bases. The CDR3 has 17 amino acids. Germline V gene data show CDR1 as SGHRS and CDR2 as YFSETQ. V lost 7 bases, J lost 10 bases, and 17 bases stayed unmatched. CDR3 sequence: CASHRTSGDLEIEELFF. The DNA for the CDR3 is TGCGCCAGCCATCGGACTAGCGGGGACCTTGAGATCGAGGAGCTGTTTTTT. The full variable domain, rest sourced from reference TRBV5-1 and TRBJ2-2, is KAGVTQTPRYLIKTRGQQVTLSCSPISGHRSVSWYQQTPGQGLQFLFEYFSETQRNKGNFPGRFSGRQFSNSRSEMNVSTLELGDSALYLCASHRTSGDLEIEELFFGEGSRLTVL.

V is TRBV5-1 and J is TRBJ1-4; TRBD1 aligns across 8 bases. The CDR3 has 14 residues. CDR1 is SGHRS, CDR2 YFSETQ, per germline. V lost 0 bases to trimming and J lost 8 bases; unmatched junction nucleotides: 3. In nucleotides, the CDR3 is TGCGCCAGCAGCTTGGAACGACAGGGGGAAAAACTGTTTTTT. Translation: CASSLERQGEKLFF. The complete variable domain, with remaining parts taken from reference TRBV5-1 and TRBJ1-4, reads KAGVTQTPRYLIKTRGQQVTLSCSPISGHRSVSWYQQTPGQGLQFLFEYFSETQRNKGNFPGRFSGRQFSNSRSEMNVSTLELGDSALYLCASSLERQGEKLFFGSGTQLSVL.

The chain has TRBV3-1 (or the pseudogene TRBV3-2) and TRBJ1-6; D perhaps matches TRBD1 (5 bases). Germline CDR1 is LGHDT and CDR2 is YNNKEL (reference sequence). Trimming cost V 6 bases and J 4 bases, with 7 bases left between them. The CDR3 totals 13 residues. The CDR3 sequence: CASSRGYNSPLHF. The CDR3 nucleotides read TGTGCCAGCAGTAGGGGTTATAATTCACCCCTCCACTTT.

This chain links TRBV7-3 with TRBJ2-3, with 8 bases that match TRBD1. V was clipped by 5 bases and J by 0 bases; unmatched bases: 7. This CDR3 contains 16 residues. Germline CDR1 is SGHTA and CDR2 is FQGTGA. The CDR3 spells CASSPQGAVSTDTQYF. The CDR3 DNA reads TGTGCCAGCAGCCCGCAGGGGGCGGTTAGCACAGATACGCAGTATTTT.

The rearrangement links TRBV7-2 to TRBJ2-2; 9 bases agree with TRBD1. V lost 6 bases to trimming and J lost 6 bases; unmatched junction nucleotides: 8. The CDR3 has 15 residues. Germline V gives CDR1 SGHTA, CDR2 FQGNSA. The DNA for the CDR3 is TGTGCCAGCAGTTGGGGACAGGGAAGATCCGGGGAGCTGTTTTTT. Its translation is CASSWGQGRSGELFF.

The chain combines TRBV18 with TRBJ1-1; D uncertain. This CDR3 region has 13 residues. V was pared by 6 bases and J by 5 bases, with 13 bases between. Germline V gives CDR1 KGHSH, CDR2 LQKENI. The CDR3 DNA sequence: TGTGCCAGCTCGCAATTACCGGAGACTGAAGCTTTCTTT. Translating it yields CASSQLPETEAFF.

V gene TRBV28 combines with J gene TRBJ1-4; weak D call: TRBD1 (6 bases). This CDR3 is 13 amino acids long. The germline CDR1 and CDR2 sequences are MDHEN and SYDVKM. V was shortened by 6 bases and J by 7 bases, with 12 bases between the two germline ends. The CDR3 loop is CASSRDIREKLFF. For the CDR3, the DNA is TGTGCCAGCAGCCGGGACATCCGTGAAAAACTGTTTTTT.

The chain has TRBV9 and TRBJ2-3, with 8 bases identical to TRBD1. Germline-derived CDR1 and CDR2 are SGDLS and YYNGEE. This CDR3 has 16 amino acids. V dropped 3 bases and J dropped 2; count of bases not matched to a gene: 8. The CDR3 is CASSGLMDRATDTQYF. CDR3 coding DNA: TGTGCCAGCAGCGGACTGATGGACAGGGCCACAGATACGCAGTATTTT. Full variable domain (outside the CDR3, taken from reference TRBV9 and TRBJ2-3): DSGVTQTPKHLITATGQRVTLRCSPRSGDLSVYWYQQSLDQGLQFLIQYYNGEERAKGNILERFSAQQFPDLHSELNLSSLELGDSALYFCASSGLMDRATDTQYFGPGTRLTVL.

This chain links TRBV7-9 with TRBJ1-5, with unresolved D. The germline V gene has CDR1 SEHNR and CDR2 FQNEAQ (reference sequence). This CDR3 has 11 residues. V lost 11 bases to trimming and J lost 7 bases, with 12 bases between them. The DNA for the CDR3 is TGTGCCGTTACGGAGGGCCAGCCCCAGCATTTT. Its protein is CAVTEGQPQHF.

The chain uses TRBV7-3 and TRBJ1-6, with TRBD1 matching over 9 bases. V trimming: 0 bases; J trimming: 9 bases; junction bases outside the gene matches: 6. The CDR3 loop spans 16 amino acids. The V gene's germline CDR1 is SGHTA and CDR2 FQGTGA. CDR3 nucleotide sequence: TGTGCCAGCAGCTTAACACCGGGACAGGGTAGTTCACCCCTCCACTTT. Its protein is CASSLTPGQGSSPLHF. Combining the CDR3 with reference TRBV7-3 and TRBJ1-6 gives the whole variable domain GAGVSQTPSNKVTEKGKYVELRCDPISGHTALYWYRQSLGQGPEFLIYFQGTGAADDSGLPNDRFFAVRPEGSVSTLKIQRTERGDSAVYLCASSLTPGQGSSPLHFGNGTRLTVT.